The clone carrying this T cell receptor beta chain appeared a few times. This specimen belongs to a study of cytomegalovirus exposure and HLA in healthy donors. The germline V gene has CDR1 SGHDT and CDR2 YYEEEE. Unmatched junction bases numbered 13, after V lost 7 bases and J lost 4 bases. This CDR3 is 15 amino acids long. Primers included in the PCR were 60 Vbeta and 13 Jbeta primers. Profiled with immunoSEQ multiplex PCR; TCRdb holds only in-frame clones, not every one. The sample carries about 76,000 clones, about 81% recorded once. This receptor was taken from a middle-aged woman in good health and CMV-seropositive. The specimen sequenced was PBMCs. The genes are TRBV5-6 and TRBJ1-2; 7 bases match TRBD1. CDR3 loop: CASRVEGAGGYGYTF. The CDR3 region has the DNA TGTGCCAGCCGCGTCGAGGGGGCAGGTGGCTATGGCTACACCTTC.